The 23 T cell receptor beta chains listed next were all sequenced from one sample in a study of T cell repertoires in cytomegalovirus infection. In TCRdb, the reads were re-called with MiXCR into one record per CDR3 protein. This sample has 200,000 or so distinct CDR3 sequences, with about 21% found just once. Sequencing was done on a sample of PBMCs. The receptors here all came from a human donor in good health (CMV status not recorded). Some clones in this sample may be carry-over from other donors' samples.

This clonotype occurred many times. The chain employs TRBV7-2 and TRBJ2-5; D remains ambiguous. Germline CDR1 is SGHTA and CDR2 is FQGNSA. The germline V and J ends were trimmed by 1 base and 5 bases, with 14 bases remaining between them. This CDR3 contains 15 residues. The DNA for the CDR3 is TGTGCCAGCAGCTTAGTGTGGAGTCGCGGTGAGACCCAGTACTTC. Encoded protein: CASSLVWSRGETQYF.

This clonotype was seen a handful of times. This rearrangement joins TRBV7-2 to TRBJ2-7, with TRBD2 matching over 14 bases. V was clipped by 6 bases and J by 7 bases; unmatched bases: 11. CDR1 is SGHTA, CDR2 FQGNSA, per germline. This CDR3 has 16 residues. CDR3 bases: TGTGCCAGCAGTCGACTAGCGGGAGGGCCTGTGGGAGAGCAGTACTTC. Its protein product is CASSRLAGGPVGEQYF.

The chain links TRBV6-5 to TRBJ1-1; 10 nucleotides align to TRBD1. Per the germline V gene, CDR1 is MNHEY and CDR2 is SVGAGI. The CDR3 consists of 16 residues. The V gene end was trimmed by 6 bases and the J gene end by 0 bases; junction bases not matched to a gene: 7. In nucleotides, the CDR3 is TGTGCCAGCAGATCGGACAGGGGGGTCATGAACACTGAAGCTTTCTTT. Amino acid sequence: CASRSDRGVMNTEAFF.

V gene TRBV9 combines with J gene TRBJ1-6, with TRBD1 matching over 8 bases. The ends lost 4 bases at V and 8 bases at J; junction bases unmatched: 8. This CDR3 is 15 amino acids long. Germline V CDR1 and CDR2: SGDLS, YYNGEE. The CDR3 sequence is CASSRLTGGDSPLHF. The CDR3 DNA is TGTGCCAGCAGCCGATTAACAGGGGGAGATTCACCCCTCCACTTT.

The chain carries TRBV5-6 and TRBJ2-2, with D possibly matching TRBD1 (5 bases). Germline values: CDR1 SGHDT, CDR2 YYEEEE. The V end was cut by 1 base, the J end by 3 bases, with 13 bases between. This CDR3 is built from 16 residues. The CDR3 sequence: CASSLNPGRHTGELFF. CDR3 DNA: TGTGCCAGCAGCTTGAATCCAGGGCGGCACACCGGGGAGCTGTTTTTT.

This chain connects TRBV25-1 to TRBJ2-7; 9 bases line up with TRBD1. V lost 5 bases, J lost 2 bases, and 4 bases stayed unmatched. The CDR3 has 14 amino acids. Germline V gene lookup returns CDR1 MGHDK and CDR2 SYGVNS. The CDR3 here is CASSRQGDTYEQYF. The CDR3 coding sequence is TGTGCCAGCAGTAGACAGGGGGATACCTACGAGCAGTACTTC.

In its sample, this clonotype was seen many times. This CDR3 reads CASSRTGTGELFF. CDR3 in DNA: TGTGCCAGCAGTCGAACAGGGACCGGGGAGCTGTTTTTT. The chain is built from TRBV6-1 and TRBJ2-2; weak D call: TRBD1 (6 bases). With 5 bases removed from V and 5 bases from J, the gap between germline ends came to 9 bases. Germline V CDR1 and CDR2: MNHNS, SASEGT. The CDR3 is made up of 13 amino acids.

In the case of this clonotype: An end of the junction differs from the germline gene, which may be a read error. The CDR3 DNA reads as TGTACCAGCAGTGAGAGGTCAGGGGATACCGGGGAGCTGTTTTTT. Protein: CTSSERSGDTGELFF. V usage is TRBV6-1 and J usage is TRBJ2-2; D is perhaps TRBD1 (6 bases). Germline CDR1 and CDR2: MNHNS and SASEGT. This CDR3 contains 15 residues.

This clonotype was seen repeatedly, ten times or more. The chain is built from TRBV7-2 and TRBJ2-1; TRBD1 might be the D (6 bases). Germline V lookup: CDR1 SGHTA, CDR2 FQGNSA. V was shortened by 5 bases and J by 13 bases, with 15 bases between the two germline ends. The CDR3 is 12 residues long. The CDR3 coding sequence is TGTGCCAGCAGCCCAATGGGGGCTATTCAGTTCTTC. It translates to CASSPMGAIQFF.

V is TRBV6-5 and J is TRBJ2-6, with D maybe TRBD1 (6 bases). Germline V gene sequence: CDR1 MNHEY, CDR2 SVGAGI. V lost 8 bases, J lost 0 bases, and 11 bases lay in between. The length of the CDR3 is 15 residues. CDR3 loop: CASEQGYSGANVLTF. The CDR3 nucleotides read TGTGCCAGCGAACAGGGATACTCTGGGGCCAACGTCCTGACTTTC.

This rearrangement joins TRBV14 to TRBJ2-5; 8 bases map to TRBD1. V lost 4 bases, J lost 5 bases, and 12 bases stayed unmatched. The CDR3 totals 16 residues. CDR1 is SGHDN and CDR2 is FVKESK in the germline V gene. CDR3 loop: CASSRPGATGVETQYF. DNA of the CDR3: TGTGCCAGCAGCCGTCCCGGGGCGACAGGGGTGGAGACCCAGTACTTC.

Worth noting for this clonotype: An end of the junction does not agree with germline; a read error may underlie this. V gene TRBV5-5 combines with J gene TRBJ1-1, with D tentatively TRBD1 (5 bases). The germline CDR1 and CDR2 sequences are SGHKS and YYEKEE (reference sequence). This CDR3 has 15 residues. This CDR3 reads CTSSLVAGLDTEAFF. DNA of the CDR3: TGTACCAGCAGCTTGGTAGCAGGGTTAGACACTGAAGCTTTCTTT.

Points on this clonotype: A read error may account for a junction end that differs from germline. The V gene is TRBV20-1, the J gene TRBJ2-1; a possible D gene is TRBD1 (5 bases). The V gene's germline CDR1 is DFQATT and CDR2 SNEGSKA (reference sequence). The CDR3 length is 12 residues. The CDR3 nucleotides are TGCAGTGCTGGAGACAGATACAATGAGCAGTTCTTC. It encodes CSAGDRYNEQFF.

There are a few counts of this clonotype. The V call is TRBV6-2 or TRBV6-3, the J call TRBJ2-1; D is unclear. Trimming shortened V by 1 base and J by 11 bases, and 12 bases separated the two germline ends. The CDR3 covers 13 residues. Germline V lookup: CDR1 MNHEY, CDR2 SVGEGT. Written as DNA, the CDR3 is TGTGCCAGCAGTTACTTACGGGTCGTCAAGCAGTTCTTC. It specifies CASSYLRVVKQFF.

The chain employs TRBV7-2 and TRBJ1-5; D is ambiguous. Per germline, CDR1 SGHTA and CDR2 FQGNSA. This CDR3 region has 15 residues. Trimming removed 5 bases from V and 2 bases from J, with 13 bases in between. The CDR3 sequence is CASSPTPTRNQPQHF. As DNA, the CDR3 is TGTGCCAGCAGCCCTACACCTACTCGCAATCAGCCCCAGCATTTT.

The chain couples TRBV6-2 or TRBV6-3 to TRBJ2-5; 11 nucleotides line up with TRBD2. Germline assignment: CDR1 MNHEY and CDR2 SVGEGT. V shed 5 bases and J 3 bases; nucleotides not matched to a gene: 8. The CDR3 extends over 16 amino acids. The CDR3, as DNA: TGTGCCAGCAGTCTCTCGCCGGGACTAGCGGAAGAGACCCAGTACTTC. Residues: CASSLSPGLAEETQYF.

This clonotype was seen a handful of times. This rearrangement joins TRBV28 to TRBJ2-3, with TRBD1 matching over 8 bases. This CDR3 has 16 residues. Germline V CDR1 and CDR2: MDHEN, SYDVKM. V dropped 4 bases and J dropped 1; count of bases not matched to a gene: 7. This CDR3 is CASSSPGGPGTDTQYF. The CDR3 DNA sequence: TGTGCCAGCAGTTCTCCAGGGGGCCCTGGCACAGATACGCAGTATTTT.

This clonotype was seen repeatedly, ten times or more. This sequence joins TRBV4-1 and TRBJ1-2; TRBD1 matches 8 bases. The CDR3 runs to 15 residues. V gave up 4 bases and J gave up 5 bases; unmatched junction bases: 9. Germline CDR1 is MGHRA and CDR2 is YSYEKL. For the CDR3, the DNA is TGCGCCAGCAGCCCCGAAGGACAGGGTTGGTATGGCTACACCTTC. This codes for CASSPEGQGWYGYTF.

This clonotype was counted between two and nine times. The chain has TRBV14 and TRBJ1-4, with D unclear. CDR3 size: 15 residues. CDR1 SGHDN and CDR2 FVKESK come from the germline V gene. Trimming cost V 3 bases and J 1 base, with 9 bases left between them. In DNA, the CDR3 is TGTGCCAGCAGCCATCTCGGAGAAACTAATGAAAAACTGTTTTTT. Its protein product is CASSHLGETNEKLFF.

This clonotype was seen ten or more times. The gene calls are TRBV7-2 and TRBJ2-1; the D gene is possibly TRBD1 (5 bases). CDR1 is SGHTA, CDR2 FQGNSA, per germline. The CDR3 sequence is 15 residues long. V lost 5 bases and J 0 bases, leaving 11 bases between the germline ends. The CDR3 DNA sequence: TGTGCCAGCAGCCGAGACAGAGCCTCCTACAATGAGCAGTTCTTC. Translated: CASSRDRASYNEQFF.

This chain connects TRBV19 to TRBJ2-1; weak D call: TRBD2 (6 bases). The CDR3 is 13 amino acids. V was pared by 8 bases and J by 8 bases, with 16 bases between. The germline V gene encodes CDR1 LNHDA and CDR2 SQIVND (reference sequence). The CDR3 protein is CASAARGVDEQFF. The CDR3 region has the DNA TGTGCCAGTGCGGCGCGGGGTGTAGATGAGCAGTTCTTC.

This clonotype was seen a few times. This rearrangement joins TRBV27 to TRBJ1-1, with 7 bases matching TRBD1. This CDR3 region has 13 residues. The junction had 4 bases not matched to a gene; V was cut back by 4 bases and J by 5 bases. Germline CDR1 reads MNHEY; CDR2 reads SMNVEV (reference sequence). CDR3 bases: TGTGCCAGCAGTTCCCGGGACAGAACTGAAGCTTTCTTT. This sequence encodes CASSSRDRTEAFF.

Many counts were recorded for this clonotype. This rearrangement joins TRBV7-2 to TRBJ2-6; TRBD2 matches 7 bases. V lost 5 bases and J lost 2; bases outside the gene matches: 3. Per germline, CDR1 SGHTA and CDR2 FQGNSA. This CDR3 is 15 amino acids long. The DNA for the CDR3 is TGTGCCAGCAGCCTCCGGGGGGCTGGGGCCAACGTCCTGACTTTC. It specifies CASSLRGAGANVLTF.